This T cell receptor (beta chain) is drawn from a study of blood T cell repertoires in COVID-19. The overall study: Samples taken during acute and convalescent COVID-19 were collected in the United States, Italy and Spain. In each case, the material was cDNA or gDNA derived from T cells, B-cell-depleted T cells, or PBMCs.

In the authors' methods: Using reference gene primer amplification, nucleated cell counts were estimated. The data were produced by immunoSEQ multiplex PCR, yet TCRdb's version contains in-frame clones alone and is incomplete. That table furnishes V, J and clone size, whereas the DNA furnished D and trimming. This table holds about 17,000 clones, around 90% found once. J was trimmed by 8 bases and V by 6 bases; bases with no gene match: 14. The CDR3 has 15 residues. Germline V gives CDR1 MNHEY, CDR2 SVGEGT. The V call is TRBV6-2 or TRBV6-3, the J call TRBJ1-2; TRBD1 aligns across 8 bases. The clonotype originates from a man aged 45-65 years with active COVID-19. What was sequenced was peripheral blood. The chain's CDR3 is CASSDRGLGFSGYTF. In DNA form, the CDR3 reads TGTGCCAGCAGCGACAGGGGTCTGGGATTTTCGGGCTACACCTTC.